The rows below give T cell receptor beta chains drawn from one sample of a study of blood T cell repertoires in COVID-19. Method: immunoSEQ multiplex PCR; TCRdb's copy keeps in-frame clones and lacks some. The sample carries 350,000 to 400,000 clones, approximately 89% recorded once. Specimen: PBMCs or T cells enriched from blood (not recorded which). The receptors come from a man aged 35 to 55 in a cohort exposed to, infected with or recovered from COVID-19 (not recorded which). The CDR3 runs from the conserved cysteine through the conserved F or W. A D gene is named only where the DNA matches it firmly. Clone size is not always given. Where it is, it says once, few, many or a class for expanded clones.

>.|TRBJ1-1|.|TRBV7-8
CASRTGQNTEAFF
TGTGCCAGCAGGACAGGACAGAACACTGAAGCTTTCTTT
>TRBD1|TRBJ1-4|once|TRBV5-1
CASSAGQQHNEKLFF
TGCGCCAGCAGCGCGGGACAGCAACATAATGAAAAACTGTTTTTT
>TRBD1|TRBJ1-1|.|TRBV11-2
CASSLTDRATEAFF
TGTGCCAGCAGCTTAACAGACAGGGCCACTGAAGCTTTCTTT
>.|TRBJ1-2|.|TRBV4-1
CASSQVRTTNYGYTF
TGCGCCAGCAGCCAAGTGCGGACTACTAACTATGGCTACACCTTC
>.|TRBJ1-6|.|TRBV2
CASSDLRLRNSPLHF
TGTGCCAGCAGTGATTTGAGGTTAAGGAATTCACCCCTCCACTTT
>.|TRBJ1-6|.|TRBV28
CASSFSSSGENSPLHF
TGTGCCAGCAGTTTTAGTTCGTCAGGGGAAAATTCACCCCTCCACTTT
>TRBD2|TRBJ2-3|.|TRBV30
CAWLKPSGSWADTQYF
TGTGCCTGGCTTAAACCCAGCGGGAGTTGGGCAGATACGCAGTATTTT
>TRBD1|TRBJ1-1|.|TRBV19
CASRTPGTENTEAFF
TGTGCCAGTAGGACACCCGGGACAGAGAACACTGAAGCTTTCTTT
>TRBD1|TRBJ2-1|.|TRBV6-6
CASSYPATGGNDEQFF
TGTGCCAGCAGTTACCCCGCGACAGGGGGTAACGATGAGCAGTTCTTC
>.|TRBJ1-2|.|TRBV4-2
CASSQDSVSRTF
TGTGCCAGCAGCCAAGATTCGGTCTCCAGGACCTTC
>.|TRBJ2-1|once|TRBV5-1
CASSLDSSSVFSSYNEQFF
TGCGCCAGCAGCTTGGATTCCAGTTCAGTTTTCAGCTCCTACAATGAGCAGTTCTTC
>TRBD1|TRBJ1-2|.|TRBV27
CASSPTGGSGYTF
TGTGCCAGCAGTCCGACAGGGGGCAGTGGCTACACCTTC
>.|TRBJ1-5|.|TRBV19
CASNGGLSNQPQHF
TGTGCCAGTAACGGGGGACTTAGCAATCAGCCCCAGCATTTT
>TRBD1|TRBJ1-6|few|TRBV19
CASSARTGGGDSPLHF
TGTGCCAGTAGTGCCCGAACAGGGGGCGGCGATTCACCCCTCCACTTT
>TRBD1|TRBJ2-2|few|TRBV13
CASSSGQGRTGELFF
TGTGCCAGCAGCTCCGGACAGGGGAGAACCGGGGAGCTGTTTTTT
>TRBD2|TRBJ2-1|.|TRBV9
CASSATSGRANEQFF
TGTGCCAGCAGCGCGACTAGCGGGAGGGCTAATGAGCAGTTCTTC
>.|TRBJ1-5|.|TRBV10-2
CASSRGNLAASNQPQHF
TGCGCCAGCAGCCGGGGAAATTTAGCAGCAAGCAATCAGCCCCAGCATTTT
>.|TRBJ2-7|few|TRBV5-1
CASSRQTRDFSYEQYF
TGCGCCAGCAGCCGCCAGACCCGCGACTTTTCCTACGAGCAGTACTTC
>.|TRBJ1-2|.|TRBV10-3
CAITRRERYGYTF
TGTGCCATCACCAGGAGGGAACGCTATGGCTACACCTTC
>.|TRBJ1-1|.|TRBV6-2/TRBV6-3
CASSYWPPGAEAFF
TGTGCCAGCAGTTACTGGCCCCCGGGGGCTGAAGCTTTCTTT
>TRBD2|TRBJ2-7|once|TRBV20-1
CSASSSLAGAYEQYF
TGCAGTGCTAGTTCTTCTCTAGCGGGCGCCTACGAGCAGTACTTC
>TRBD2|TRBJ2-4|.|TRBV5-1
CASSPGGGVDIQYF
TGCGCCAGCAGCCCGGGAGGGGGAGTCGACATTCAGTACTTC
>.|TRBJ2-5|.|TRBV27
CASSTSGQYGKTQYF
TGTGCCAGCAGCACTTCCGGACAGTACGGAAAGACCCAGTACTTC
>.|TRBJ2-3|.|TRBV11-3
CASSKQTNADTQYF
TGTGCCAGCAGCAAGCAGACAAACGCAGATACGCAGTATTTT
>TRBD2|TRBJ2-1|.|TRBV19
CASSIQASGSLDEQFF
TGTGCCAGTAGTATCCAGGCTAGCGGGAGTTTAGATGAGCAGTTCTTC
>.|TRBJ2-7|.|TRBV6-5
CATAAGNYEQYF
TGTGCCACCGCCGCGGGGAACTACGAGCAGTACTTC
>.|TRBJ2-3|.|TRBV7-3
CASSQSTATDTQYF
TGTGCCAGCAGCCAATCGACAGCCACAGATACGCAGTATTTT
>.|TRBJ2-1|once|TRBV3-1/TRBV3-2
CASSQGTGDARNEQFF
TGTGCCAGCAGCCAAGGGACGGGGGATGCTAGGAATGAGCAGTTCTTC
>.|TRBJ2-2|.|TRBV7-9
CASSLAPSPNTGELFF
TGTGCCAGCAGCTTAGCGCCTAGCCCGAACACCGGGGAGCTGTTTTTT
>TRBD1|TRBJ2-7|.|TRBV5-1
CASSTGKGQGAPGSYEQYF
TGCGCCAGCAGCACCGGAAAGGGACAGGGGGCTCCCGGCTCCTACGAGCAGTACTTC
>.|TRBJ2-5|.|TRBV19
CASSMVPAQETQYF
TGTGCCAGTAGTATGGTGCCTGCGCAAGAGACCCAGTACTTC
>.|TRBJ2-2|.|TRBV5-4
CASTIQGGVGELFF
TGTGCCAGCACTATACAGGGAGGGGTCGGGGAGCTGTTTTTT
>TRBD2|TRBJ2-2|.|TRBV18
CASSPNMGLATGELFF
TGTGCCAGCTCACCAAATATGGGACTAGCGACCGGGGAGCTGTTTTTT
>TRBD2|TRBJ2-2|.|TRBV7-3
CASSLNPAGAGELFF
TGTGCCAGCAGCTTAAATCCAGCGGGAGCCGGGGAGCTGTTTTTT
>TRBD1|TRBJ1-2|few|TRBV28
CASSPPGQGVGYGYTF
TGTGCCAGCAGCCCACCCGGACAGGGGGTGGGATATGGCTACACCTTC
>TRBD1|TRBJ2-7|.|TRBV19
CASSPGTGGPSYEQYF
TGTGCCAGTAGTCCCGGGACAGGGGGTCCCTCCTACGAGCAGTACTTC
>.|TRBJ2-3|once|TRBV25-1
CASSGQNTDTQYF
TGTGCCAGCAGTGGTCAAAACACAGATACGCAGTATTTT
>.|TRBJ1-5|.|TRBV2
CASSESRKESPQHF
TGTGCCAGCAGTGAATCCCGAAAAGAGTCGCCCCAGCATTTT
>.|TRBJ2-1|.|TRBV18
CASSPPASGNEQFF
TGTGCCAGCTCACCACCGGCTAGTGGGAATGAGCAGTTCTTC
>TRBD1|TRBJ1-1|few|TRBV18
CASSQSTGILTEAFF
TGTGCCAGCTCCCAGTCGACAGGGATCCTCACTGAAGCTTTCTTT
>.|TRBJ1-4|.|TRBV19
CASREGGVNEKLFF
TGTGCCAGTCGGGAGGGGGGCGTGAATGAAAAACTGTTTTTT
>.|TRBJ2-1|.|TRBV9
CASSDNAERAYNNEQFF
TGTGCCAGCAGCGACAACGCCGAGCGGGCCTACAACAATGAGCAGTTCTTC
>TRBD2|TRBJ2-7|.|TRBV18
CASSPPGLAGAGYEQYF
TGTGCCAGCTCACCACCGGGACTAGCGGGAGCAGGGTACGAGCAGTACTTC
>.|TRBJ2-3|.|TRBV18
CASSPIRGTDTQYF
TGTGCCAGCTCACCCATCAGGGGTACAGATACGCAGTATTTT
>.|TRBJ1-2|few|TRBV2
CASSVYGYTF
TGTGCCAGCAGTGTATATGGCTACACCTTC